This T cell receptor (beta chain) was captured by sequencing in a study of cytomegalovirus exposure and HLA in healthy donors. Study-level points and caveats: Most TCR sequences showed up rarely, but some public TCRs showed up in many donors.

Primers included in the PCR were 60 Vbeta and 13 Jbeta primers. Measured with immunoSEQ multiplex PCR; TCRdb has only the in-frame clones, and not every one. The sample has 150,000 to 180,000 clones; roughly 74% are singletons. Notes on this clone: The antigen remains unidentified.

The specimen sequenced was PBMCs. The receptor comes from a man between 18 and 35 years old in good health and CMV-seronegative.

CDR3 loop: CASSIAAGGQTQYF. CDR3 DNA sequence: TGTGCCAGTAGTATAGCAGCGGGGGGCCAGACCCAGTACTTC. V usage is TRBV19 and J usage is TRBJ2-5, with 9 bases lining up with TRBD2. The CDR3 spans 14 residues. The germline V gene encodes CDR1 LNHDA and CDR2 SQIVND (reference sequence). J was trimmed by 6 bases and V by 1 base; bases with no gene match: 3. Filled out from reference TRBV19 and TRBJ2-5, the complete variable domain reads DGGITQSPKYLFRKEGQNVTLSCEQNLNHDAMYWYRQDPGQGLRLIYYSQIVNDFQKGDIAEGYSVSREKKESFPLTVTSAQKNPTAFYLCASSIAAGGQTQYFGPGTRLLVL.